A single sample is the source of the 32 T cell receptor beta chains below, sequenced in a study of post-analysis software for immune sequencing data. Study-wide findings and caveats: Five or six TRBV segments appeared more often in patients than in controls, and TRBV5-6, TRBV5-1 and TRBV20-1 were among these.

Their antigens remain unidentified. cDNA libraries for TCR beta contained unique molecular identifiers. TCRdb redid the calling of the PCR reads with MiXCR, one entry per CDR3 protein. The table shows more than 450,000 distinct CDR3 sequences, with around a third occurring only once. Sample: blood. The source of these receptors is a girl aged 2 to 17 with multiple sclerosis.

The chain has TRBV29-1 and TRBJ2-3, with TRBD2 identical over 8 bases. Losses at the gene ends were 4 bases for V and 2 bases for J; bases not matched to a gene: 5. The V gene's germline CDR1 is SQVTM and CDR2 ANQGSEA. This CDR3 has 14 residues. Here the CDR3 DNA reads TGCAGCGTTGGGCGGACTAGCTACACAGATACGCAGTATTTT. Translated: CSVGRTSYTDTQYF.

This clonotype was observed a handful of times. The chain recombines TRBV5-1 with TRBJ2-5, with 15 bases that match TRBD2. Germline assignment: CDR1 SGHRS and CDR2 YFSETQ. The CDR3 is 17 residues long. The J segment lost 1 base and the V segment lost 3 bases, leaving 4 bases of the junction unmatched. In DNA form, the CDR3 reads TGCGCCAGCAGCTCGGGACTAGCGGGGGGACTCCAAGAGACCCAGTACTTC. It is translated as CASSSGLAGGLQETQYF.

The chain combines TRBV5-6 with TRBJ1-4, with D possibly TRBD1 on 5 matching bases. Trimming cost V 4 bases and J 8 bases, with 24 bases left between them. CDR1 is SGHDT, CDR2 YYEEEE, per germline. This CDR3 is 17 amino acids long. CDR3 region: CASSPIGISGLGEKLFF. DNA for the CDR3: TGTGCCAGCAGCCCGATCGGGATATCAGGGCTGGGGGAAAAACTGTTTTTT.

The chain has TRBV14 and TRBJ1-4, with D tentatively TRBD1 (6 bases). Germline V gene data show CDR1 as SGHDN and CDR2 as FVKESK. This CDR3 region has 15 residues. V dropped 6 bases and J dropped 0 bases, with 11 bases sitting between them. The CDR3 loop reads CASSQRQATNEKLFF. CDR3 DNA: TGTGCCAGCAGTCAACGACAGGCAACTAATGAAAAACTGTTTTTT.

This clonotype was detected only a few times. This sequence joins TRBV12-3 or TRBV12-4 and TRBJ2-2; unclear D gene. This CDR3 comprises 13 residues. The germline V and J ends were trimmed by 7 bases and 6 bases, with 12 bases remaining between them. CDR3 coding DNA: TGTGCCAGCACCTTCGCGAGCCCCGGGGAGCTGTTTTTT. Translating it yields CASTFASPGELFF.

This clonotype was counted only a few times. CDR3 bases: TGTGCCAGCTCACCCTGGGTACAGGGGGCCGGGCAGCCCCAGCATTTT. Its translation is CASSPWVQGAGQPQHF. The gene calls are TRBV18 and TRBJ1-5, with TRBD1 matching over 9 bases. CDR3 size: 16 residues. Germline assignment: CDR1 KGHSH and CDR2 LQKENI. V lost 3 bases, J lost 7 bases, and 10 bases stayed unmatched.

This clonotype was seen more than once but under ten times. The genes are TRBV20-1 and TRBJ2-5; D is uncertain. V was pared by 3 bases and J by 2 bases, with 13 bases between. In germline, CDR1 is DFQATT, CDR2 SNEGSKA (reference sequence). The CDR3 is made up of 14 amino acids. The CDR3 DNA sequence: TGCAGTGCTAGCCAGTCGTCTTTTCAAGAGACCCAGTACTTC. It is translated as CSASQSSFQETQYF.

V is TRBV7-2 and J is TRBJ1-6, with a tentative D call TRBD1 (5 bases). V gave up 0 bases and J gave up 5 bases, with 14 bases separating them. Germline CDR1 reads SGHTA; CDR2 reads FQGNSA. The CDR3 totals 17 residues. The CDR3 sequence: CASSLAGDAQNNSPLHF. Here the CDR3 DNA reads TGTGCCAGCAGCTTAGCGGGGGACGCTCAAAATAATTCACCCCTCCACTTT.

This clonotype was seen a few times. The rearrangement links TRBV24-1 to TRBJ1-5; D gene ambiguous. V lost 1 base and J lost 1, with 10 bases in between. CDR1 KGHDR and CDR2 SFDVKD come from the germline V gene. The CDR3 is 16 amino acids. The DNA of the CDR3 is TGTGCCACCAGTGATTTCGGGCGACGGAGCAATCAGCCCCAGCATTTT. This gives the protein CATSDFGRRSNQPQHF.

The chain combines TRBV24-1 with TRBJ2-7; D may be TRBD1 or TRBD2 (6 bases each). This CDR3 region has 15 residues. With 2 bases removed from V and 3 bases from J, the gap between germline ends came to 13 bases. Per the germline V gene, CDR1 is KGHDR and CDR2 is SFDVKD. The chain's CDR3 is CATSDSGGRSYEQYF. DNA for the CDR3: TGTGCCACCAGTGATTCTGGGGGGCGAAGCTACGAGCAGTACTTC.

The V gene is TRBV5-1, the J gene TRBJ2-5; TRBD1 aligns across 8 bases. The CDR3 consists of 16 residues. The trim removed 0 bases at V and 4 bases at J, leaving 8 bases unmatched. Per the germline V gene, CDR1 is SGHRS and CDR2 is YFSETQ. CDR3 in DNA: TGCGCCAGCAGCTTGGGATCTGGACAGGGCGGAGAGACCCAGTACTTC. Translation gives CASSLGSGQGGETQYF.

The chain couples TRBV7-3 to TRBJ2-1; TRBD1 or TRBD2 may be the D gene (5 bases each). V gave up 5 bases and J gave up 7 bases, with 18 bases separating them. This CDR3 is built from 15 residues. Germline CDR1 and CDR2: SGHTA and FQGTGA. The CDR3 protein is CASSLSGTRRNEQFF. CDR3 nucleotides: TGTGCCAGCAGCCTCTCCGGGACCCGTCGTAATGAGCAGTTCTTC.

The chain recombines TRBV5-1 with TRBJ2-1; 9 bases are a match to TRBD1. With V trimmed by 1 base and J by 7 bases, 3 bases remained unmatched. The CDR3 extends over 14 amino acids. Germline V CDR1 and CDR2: SGHRS, YFSETQ. CDR3 region: CASSLTTGGNEQFF. CDR3 nucleotides: TGCGCCAGCAGCTTGACGACAGGGGGTAATGAGCAGTTCTTC. The full variable domain, in which reference TRBV5-1 and TRBJ2-1 provide the parts outside the CDR3, is KAGVTQTPRYLIKTRGQQVTLSCSPISGHRSVSWYQQTPGQGLQFLFEYFSETQRNKGNFPGRFSGRQFSNSRSEMNVSTLELGDSALYLCASSLTTGGNEQFFGPGTRLTVL.

This clonotype was detected only a few times. The chain couples TRBV5-1 to TRBJ2-2; TRBD1 might be the D (5 bases). The CDR3 loop spans 15 amino acids. Germline V gene sequence: CDR1 SGHRS, CDR2 YFSETQ. Trimming cost V 4 bases and J 5 bases, with 15 bases left between them. The DNA of the CDR3 is TGCGCCAGCAGCGCCGGACATAGGGCAACCGGGGAGCTGTTTTTT. Its protein is CASSAGHRATGELFF.

In its sample, this clonotype was seen a few times. V usage is TRBV11-2 and J usage is TRBJ1-2; 10 bases match TRBD1. V trimming: 3 bases; J trimming: 6 bases; junction bases outside the gene matches: 7. CDR1 is SGHAT, CDR2 FQNNGV, per germline. The CDR3 covers 15 residues. CDR3 amino acids: CASSLLTGGKDGYTF. The CDR3 DNA reads as TGTGCCAGCAGCTTGTTGACAGGGGGCAAGGATGGCTACACCTTC.

The chain has TRBV20-1 and TRBJ2-3, with 10 bases aligning to TRBD2. The germline CDR1 and CDR2 sequences are DFQATT and SNEGSKA (reference sequence). The CDR3 covers 15 residues. J gave up 0 bases and V 5 bases, and 5 bases lay outside the gene matches. The CDR3 protein is CSASGTSDSTDTQYF. The CDR3 bases are TGCAGTGCTTCCGGGACTAGCGACAGCACAGATACGCAGTATTTT.

This chain joins TRBV20-1 and TRBJ2-7, with D possibly being TRBD1 (5 bases). With 5 bases removed from V and 2 bases from J, the gap between germline ends came to 16 bases. Germline lookup yields CDR1 DFQATT and CDR2 SNEGSKA (reference sequence). This CDR3 is built from 14 residues. CDR3 residues: CSAGVRANPYEQYF. Here the CDR3 DNA reads TGCAGTGCTGGGGTCAGGGCGAACCCCTACGAGCAGTACTTC.

This chain links TRBV5-1 with TRBJ1-2; D is perhaps TRBD1 (5 bases). Looked up from germline, CDR1 is SGHRS and CDR2 is YFSETQ. This CDR3 is built from 13 residues. V was pared by 3 bases and J by 6 bases, with 12 bases between. The CDR3 here is CASSSGGENGYTF. In DNA, the CDR3 is TGCGCCAGCAGCTCCGGAGGGGAGAATGGCTACACCTTC.

The rearrangement uses TRBV20-1 and TRBJ2-3, with D tentatively TRBD2 (7 bases). Germline CDR1 is DFQATT and CDR2 is SNEGSKA (reference sequence). V dropped 3 bases and J dropped 3 bases, with 10 bases sitting between them. There are 13 residues in the CDR3. The CDR3 loop reads CSARGGATDTQYF. CDR3 DNA: TGCAGTGCTAGGGGGGGGGCGACAGATACGCAGTATTTT.

The CDR3: CASSEAAQGTEAFF. The CDR3 coding sequence is TGTGCCAGCAGTGAAGCTGCCCAGGGGACTGAAGCTTTCTTT. The chain is built from TRBV6-1 and TRBJ1-1; D may be TRBD1 (6 bases). The CDR3 has 14 amino acids. Germline values: CDR1 MNHNS, CDR2 SASEGT. Deletions cut 0 bases from V and 5 bases from J, with 10 bases between.

This clonotype came up many times. The CDR3 region is CSARQEFVETQYF. The CDR3, as DNA: TGCAGTGCTAGACAGGAGTTTGTGGAGACCCAGTACTTC. The chain combines TRBV20-1 with TRBJ2-5; unclear D gene. CDR3 length: 13 amino acids. Germline-derived CDR1 and CDR2 are DFQATT and SNEGSKA (reference sequence). V was clipped by 2 bases and J by 5 bases, with 12 bases between them.

The chain links TRBV4-2 to TRBJ1-1; a weak D match, TRBD1 (6 bases). V lost 0 bases to trimming and J lost 9 bases, with 17 bases between them. CDR3 length: 15 residues. Germline-derived CDR1 and CDR2 are LGHNA and YNFKEQ. The CDR3 DNA sequence: TGTGCCAGCAGCCAAGATCTTGGAGGCGGACAGAAAGCTTTCTTT. Protein product: CASSQDLGGGQKAFF.

The chain employs TRBV6-2 or TRBV6-3 and TRBJ2-3; 11 nucleotides align to TRBD2. CDR1 and CDR2 from the germline V gene are MNHEY and SVGEGT. The CDR3 consists of 16 residues. V gave up 6 bases and J gave up 6 bases; unmatched junction bases: 11. CDR3 nucleotide sequence: TGTGCCAGCAGACATCGACTAGCGGGGCCCGGGGATACGCAGTATTTT. This codes for CASRHRLAGPGDTQYF.

Notes on this clonotype: The germline gene is not matched at one end of the junction; a read error may be the cause. The rearrangement uses TRBV7-6 and TRBJ2-5; D might be TRBD2 (6 bases). Germline V gene sequence: CDR1 SGHVS, CDR2 FNYEAQ. The CDR3 sequence is 14 residues long. CDR3 loop: CASSSRGSQEAQYF. DNA for the CDR3: TGTGCCAGCAGCTCTCGGGGGAGCCAAGAGGCCCAGTACTTC.

This clonotype appeared a few times. V usage is TRBV20-1 and J usage is TRBJ1-2; unclear D gene. CDR3 length: 15 residues. Germline CDR1 DFQATT, CDR2 SNEGSKA (reference sequence). V shed 6 bases and J shed 4 bases, with 21 bases lying between them. As DNA, the CDR3 is TGCAGTGCAACCGAGCAGAGCCTTTTCGTCTATGGCTACACCTTC. Translation gives CSATEQSLFVYGYTF.

Worth noting for this clonotype: The missing conserved phenylalanine or tryptophan at the end of this CDR3 makes a read error likely. The chain has TRBV12-3 or TRBV12-4 and TRBJ2-2; no reliable D call. With 0 bases removed from V and 3 bases from J, the gap between germline ends came to 5 bases. This CDR3 is built from 14 residues. CDR3 region: CASSLAGDTGELFC. CDR3 in DNA: TGTGCCAGCAGTTTAGCTGGGGACACCGGGGAGCTGTTTTGT.

This chain's CDR3 is CASSVVPGPQLPHQPQHF. The CDR3 DNA is TGTGCCAGCAGTGTCGTTCCCGGGCCTCAATTACCCCATCAGCCCCAGCATTTT. The chain links TRBV12-3 or TRBV12-4 to TRBJ1-5; D remains ambiguous. The CDR3 spans 18 residues. Deletions cut 5 bases from V and 5 bases from J, with 25 bases between.

In its sample, this clonotype was seen a few times. The chain carries TRBV11-2 and TRBJ2-5; D gene ambiguous. The J call may not be correct, given that the DNA end is closer to TRBJ2-7. The germline V gene has CDR1 SGHAT and CDR2 FQNNGV. CDR3 length: 14 residues. This chain's CDR3 is CASSLEAQFYEQYF. CDR3 DNA: TGTGCCAGCAGCTTAGAGGCACAGTTCTACGAGCAGTACTTC.

The chain uses TRBV29-1 and TRBJ2-2; 8 bases align to TRBD2. The germline gives CDR1 SQVTM, CDR2 ANQGSEA. This CDR3 is built from 18 residues. V dropped 2 bases and J dropped 4; count of bases not matched to a gene: 15. Written as DNA, the CDR3 is TGCAGCGTTGAACCCTCAACTAGCGGAGCCCTGGGCACCGGGGAGCTGTTTTTT. As protein: CSVEPSTSGALGTGELFF.

The sample holds one count of this clonotype. The chain uses TRBV4-1 and TRBJ1-2; D uncertain. Trimming removed 4 bases at V and 4 bases at J, with 19 bases between. The germline gives CDR1 MGHRA, CDR2 YSYEKL. The CDR3 length is 16 residues. Here the CDR3 DNA reads TGCGCCAGCAGCCGATCGGGCTTTTCGATAGGCTATGGCTACACCTTC. Encoded protein: CASSRSGFSIGYGYTF.

The chain is built from TRBV9 and TRBJ2-5; 7 bases map to TRBD1. The J segment lost 4 bases and the V segment lost 4 bases, leaving 10 bases of the junction unmatched. This CDR3 is 15 amino acids long. Germline V gene lookup returns CDR1 SGDLS and CDR2 YYNGEE. The CDR3 nucleotides read TGTGCCAGCAGCCCTTACAGGGGTGAGGGAGAGACCCAGTACTTC. The encoded protein is CASSPYRGEGETQYF.

The rearrangement links TRBV20-1 to TRBJ2-5, with 8 nucleotides matching TRBD2. Germline-derived CDR1 and CDR2 are DFQATT and SNEGSKA (reference sequence). This CDR3 contains 17 residues. V shed 6 bases and J 3 bases; nucleotides not matched to a gene: 18. The DNA of the CDR3 is TGCAGTGCAAGAAGCCCCTTGGGCGGGGGGACGGAAGAGACCCAGTACTTC. Translated: CSARSPLGGGTEETQYF.